The sequence of this T cell receptor beta chain was determined in a study of blood T cell repertoires in COVID-19. Turning to the study itself: Some COVID-19 samples were acute and others convalescent; all came from the United States, Italy and Spain. Nucleic acid was either cDNA or gDNA, and it came from T cells, B-cell-depleted T cells, or PBMCs.

CDR1 is SSHAT, CDR2 FNYEAQ, per germline (reference sequence). This CDR3 is built from 13 residues. Trimming left V 5 bases short and J 4 bases short, with 11 bases between. As originally analysed: Amplifying reference gene primers gave estimates of nucleated cell counts. Assay: immunoSEQ multiplex PCR; the TCRdb copy retains only in-frame clones and omits some. V, J and clone size derive from that table, while D and trimming were established from the DNA sequence. This table holds 50,000 to 70,000 clones, more than 75% found once. This clonotype originated in a man in his fifties or sixties with active or convalescent COVID-19. The sequenced sample consisted of peripheral blood. This rearrangement joins TRBV7-7 to TRBJ2-5, with D possibly TRBD1 on 5 matching bases. CDR3 sequence: CASSPSRAETQYF. The CDR3 DNA follows: TGTGCCAGCAGCCCGAGCAGGGCAGAGACCCAGTACTTC. Full variable domain (remainder filled in from reference TRBV7-7 and TRBJ2-5): GAGVSQSPRYKVTKRGQDVTLRCDPISSHATLYWYQQALGQGPEFLTYFNYEAQPDKSGLPSDRFSAERPEGSISTLTIQRTEQRDSAMYRCASSPSRAETQYFGPGTRLLVL.